This TCR beta chain was captured in a study of cytomegalovirus exposure and HLA in healthy donors. In the case of this clone: Its cognate antigen is unknown.

This PCR relied on a set of 60 Vbeta primers and 13 Jbeta primers. The table came from immunoSEQ multiplex PCR; TCRdb's copy has only in-frame clones and leaves some out. This table has fewer than 150,000 clones, around three quarters appearing once. This CDR3 region has 16 residues. Trimming cost V 3 bases and J 5 bases, with 20 bases left between them. Germline values: CDR1 MDHEN, CDR2 SYDVKM. Broader study findings: The productive fraction for most TCR beta V segments was about 90% or about 30% in an earlier analysis. Within the data, a cluster of highly shared sequence variants was likely a sequencing artifact. It was assumed in the presence/absence analyses that sequencing depth was roughly uniform across donors. A later analysis linked a missense DCLRE1C variant to TCR beta V- and J-gene trimming.

J is TRBJ2-7 and V is TRBV28; a possible D gene is TRBD1 (7 bases). This sequence was found in a man aged 30 to 45 in good health and CMV-seronegative. Sequenced material: PBMCs. The chain's CDR3 is CASSFLRRDRDNEQYF. The DNA for the CDR3 is TGTGCCAGCAGTTTTCTTCGGCGGGACAGAGACAACGAGCAGTACTTC.